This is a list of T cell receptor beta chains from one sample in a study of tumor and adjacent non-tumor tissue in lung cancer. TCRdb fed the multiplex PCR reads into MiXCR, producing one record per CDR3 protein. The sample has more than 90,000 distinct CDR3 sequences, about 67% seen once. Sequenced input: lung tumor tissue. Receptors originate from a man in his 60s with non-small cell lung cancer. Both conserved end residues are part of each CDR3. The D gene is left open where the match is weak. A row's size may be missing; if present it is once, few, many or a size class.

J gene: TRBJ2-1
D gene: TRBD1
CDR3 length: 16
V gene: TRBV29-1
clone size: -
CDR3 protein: CRVEAAGQGRRNEQFF
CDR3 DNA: TGCAGAGTTGAGGCGGCGGGACAGGGACGTCGCAATGAGCAGTTCTTC

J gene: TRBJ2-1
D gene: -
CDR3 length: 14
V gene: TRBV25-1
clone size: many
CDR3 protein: CASSSGGGAFEQFF
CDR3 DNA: TGTGCCAGCAGCTCTGGAGGGGGGGCCTTTGAGCAGTTCTTC

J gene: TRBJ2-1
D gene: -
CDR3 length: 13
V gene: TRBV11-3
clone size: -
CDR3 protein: CASSLENVDEQLF
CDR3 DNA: TGCGCCAGCAGCCTAGAAAACGTGGATGAGCAGTTATTC

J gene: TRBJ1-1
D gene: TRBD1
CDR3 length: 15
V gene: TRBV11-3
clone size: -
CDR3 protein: CASSPPRGGLREALF
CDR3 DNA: TGTGCCAGCAGCCCCCCCAGGGGGGGGCTCCGTGAAGCTTTATTT

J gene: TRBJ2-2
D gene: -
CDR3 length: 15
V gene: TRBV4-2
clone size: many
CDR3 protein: CASSATAENTGELFF
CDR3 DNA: TGTGCCAGCAGCGCAACGGCGGAGAACACCGGGGAGCTGTTTTTT

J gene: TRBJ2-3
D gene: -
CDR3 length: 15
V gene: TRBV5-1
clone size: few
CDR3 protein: CASSPSGPGTDTQYF
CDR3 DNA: TGCGCCAGCAGCCCCTCCGGACCCGGCACAGATACGCAGTATTTT

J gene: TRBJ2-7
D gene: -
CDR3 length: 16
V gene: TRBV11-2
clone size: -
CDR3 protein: CASSSPRGIFPYEQYF
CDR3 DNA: TGTGCCAGCAGCTCCCCCCGTGGGATCTTCCCCTACGAGCAGTACTTC

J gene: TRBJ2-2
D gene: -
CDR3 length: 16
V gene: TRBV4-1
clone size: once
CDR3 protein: CASSQGQGPAADELSF
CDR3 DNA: TGCGCCAGCAGCCAAGGGCAAGGACCCGCCGCCGATGAGCTGTCTTTT

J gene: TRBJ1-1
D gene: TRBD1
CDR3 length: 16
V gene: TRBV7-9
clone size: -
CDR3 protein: CASSDNTLTGGTEAFF
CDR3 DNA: TGTGCCAGCAGCGACAACACACTGACAGGGGGCACTGAAGCTTTCTTT

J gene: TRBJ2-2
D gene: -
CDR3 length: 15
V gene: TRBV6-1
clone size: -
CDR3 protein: CASAIRDSRTGELLF
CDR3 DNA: TGTGCCAGCGCGATCCGGGACTCGCGCACCGGGGAGCTGTTATTT

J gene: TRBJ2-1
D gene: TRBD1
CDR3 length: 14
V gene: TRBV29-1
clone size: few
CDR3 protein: CSVARQGATYEQFF
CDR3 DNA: TGCAGCGTTGCCCGGCAGGGGGCGACTTATGAGCAGTTCTTC

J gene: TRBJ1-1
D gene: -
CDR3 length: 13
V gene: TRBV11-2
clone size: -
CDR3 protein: CASSLSRQTEAFF
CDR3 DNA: TGTGCCAGCAGCTTATCCAGACAGACTGAAGCTTTTTTT

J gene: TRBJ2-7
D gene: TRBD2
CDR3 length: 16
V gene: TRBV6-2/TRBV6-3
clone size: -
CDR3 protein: CASSHPGLAGTYEQYF
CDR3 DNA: TGTGCCAGCAGCCACCCCGGACTAGCGGGGACCTACGAGCAGTACTTC

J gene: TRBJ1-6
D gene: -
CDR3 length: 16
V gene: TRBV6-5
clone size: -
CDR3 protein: CASSLRTGTYNSSLHF
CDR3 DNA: TGTGCCAGCAGTCTGAGGACCGGAACCTATAATTCATCCCTCCATTTT

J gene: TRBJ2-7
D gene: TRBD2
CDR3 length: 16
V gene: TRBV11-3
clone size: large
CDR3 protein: CASSRGGTTRFPEQYF
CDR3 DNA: TGTGCCAGCAGCCGGGGGGGGACTACGCGCTTCCCCGAGCAGTACTTC

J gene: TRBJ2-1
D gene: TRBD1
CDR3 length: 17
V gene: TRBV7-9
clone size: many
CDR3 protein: CASSLGRDRGRINEQFF
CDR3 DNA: TGTGCCAGCAGCTTAGGACGGGACAGGGGGCGCATAAATGAGCAGTTCTTC

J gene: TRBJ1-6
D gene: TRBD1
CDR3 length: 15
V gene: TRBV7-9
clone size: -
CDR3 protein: CASCSGQGYNSPLHF
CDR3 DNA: TGTGCCAGCTGCTCGGGACAGGGCTACAATTCACCCCTCCACTTT

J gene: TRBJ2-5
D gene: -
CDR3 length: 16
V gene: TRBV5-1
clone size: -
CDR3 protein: CANPTERGRRGETQYF
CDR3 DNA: TGCGCCAACCCGACCGAGCGCGGGCGTAGAGGAGAGACCCAGTACTTC

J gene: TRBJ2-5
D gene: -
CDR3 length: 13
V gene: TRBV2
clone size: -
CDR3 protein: CAISRTEQETHYF
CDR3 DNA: TGTGCCATCAGTCGCACAGAGCAAGAGACCCATTACTTC

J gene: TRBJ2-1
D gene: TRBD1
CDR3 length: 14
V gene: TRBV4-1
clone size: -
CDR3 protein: CARSLPGQGNEQFF
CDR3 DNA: TGCGCCAGGAGCCTCCCGGGACAGGGCAACGAGCAGTTCTTC

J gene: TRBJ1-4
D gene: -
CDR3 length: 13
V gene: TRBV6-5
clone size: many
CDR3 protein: CASSYGGAEKLFF
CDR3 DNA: TGTGCCAGCAGTTACGGGGGGGCGGAAAAACTGTTTTTT

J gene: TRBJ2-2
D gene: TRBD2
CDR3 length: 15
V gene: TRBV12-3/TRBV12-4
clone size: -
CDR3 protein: CASRLAGGLPGELFF
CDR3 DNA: TGTGCTAGCAGGCTAGCGGGGGGCCTCCCCGGGGAGCTGTTTTTT

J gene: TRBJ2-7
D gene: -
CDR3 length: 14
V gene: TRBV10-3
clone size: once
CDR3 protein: CAIASGAASYEQYF
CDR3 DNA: TGTGCCATCGCCTCCGGGGCAGCCTCCTACGAGCAGTACTTC

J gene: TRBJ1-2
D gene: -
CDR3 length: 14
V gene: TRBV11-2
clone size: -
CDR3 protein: CASSASVGVGGYIF
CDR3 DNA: TGTGCTAGCAGCGCAAGTGTGGGGGTCGGTGGCTACATCTTC

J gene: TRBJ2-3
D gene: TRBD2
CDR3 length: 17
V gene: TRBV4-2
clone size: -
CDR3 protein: CASSQDRPSGEEDTQYF
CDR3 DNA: TGTGCCAGCAGCCAGGATCGACCTAGCGGGGAGGAGGATACGCAGTATTTT

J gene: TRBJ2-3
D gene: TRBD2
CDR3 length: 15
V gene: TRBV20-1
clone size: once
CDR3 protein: CSASNGRARVDTQYF
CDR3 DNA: TGCAGTGCCTCTAACGGGAGGGCCCGGGTAGATACGCAGTATTTT

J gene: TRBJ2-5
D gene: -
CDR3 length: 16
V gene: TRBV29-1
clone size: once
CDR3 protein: CSAKPYLQAGQETQYF
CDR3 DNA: TGCAGCGCCAAGCCCTACCTCCAGGCTGGTCAAGAGACCCAGTACTTC

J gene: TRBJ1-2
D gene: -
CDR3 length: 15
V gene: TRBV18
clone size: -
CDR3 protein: CASSPKGTENYGYTF
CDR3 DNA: TGTGCCAGCTCACCGAAGGGGACGGAGAACTATGGCTACACCTTC

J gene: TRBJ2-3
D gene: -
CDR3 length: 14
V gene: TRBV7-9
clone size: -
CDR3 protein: CASSTWTSSDTQYF
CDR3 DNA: TGCGCCAGCAGCACGTGGACTTCCTCAGATACGCAGTATTTT

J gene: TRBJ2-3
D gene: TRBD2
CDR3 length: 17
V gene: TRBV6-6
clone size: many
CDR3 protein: CASSYSTFGGGGDTQYF
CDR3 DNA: TGTGCCAGCAGTTACTCGACATTCGGGGGGGGGGGAGATACGCAGTATTTT

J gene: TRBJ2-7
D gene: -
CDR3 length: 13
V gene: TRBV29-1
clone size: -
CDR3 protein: CSATRGKGGRQYF
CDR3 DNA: TGCAGCGCCACGAGAGGGAAAGGGGGGCGGCAGTACTTC

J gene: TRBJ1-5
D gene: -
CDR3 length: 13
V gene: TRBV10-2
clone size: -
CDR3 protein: CASSKLGNQPHHF
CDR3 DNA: TGCGCCAGCAGTAAGCTTGGCAATCAGCCCCACCATTTT

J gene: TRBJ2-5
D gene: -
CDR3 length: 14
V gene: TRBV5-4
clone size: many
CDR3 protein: CASSLEAGSETQYF
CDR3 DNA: TGTGCCAGCAGCTTGGAGGCAGGGTCGGAGACCCAGTACTTC

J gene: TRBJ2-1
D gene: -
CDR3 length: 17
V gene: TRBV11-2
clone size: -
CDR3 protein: CASIGGLAASSYNEQFF
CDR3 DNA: TGTGCCAGCATAGGGGGGTTAGCGGCAAGCTCCTACAATGAGCAGTTCTTC

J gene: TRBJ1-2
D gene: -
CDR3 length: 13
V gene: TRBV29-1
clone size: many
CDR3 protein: CSVEKPDGYGYTF
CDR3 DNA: TGCAGCGTTGAGAAACCAGACGGCTATGGCTACACCTTC

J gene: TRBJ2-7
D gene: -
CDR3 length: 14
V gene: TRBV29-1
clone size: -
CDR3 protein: CSVRLPGDGGKQYF
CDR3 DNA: TGCAGCGTTAGACTACCGGGAGATGGGGGCAAGCAGTACTTC

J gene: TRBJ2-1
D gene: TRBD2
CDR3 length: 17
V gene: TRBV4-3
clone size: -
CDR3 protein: CASSRDPAGGAVDEQFF
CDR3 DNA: TGCGCCAGCAGCCGAGATCCAGCGGGAGGCGCCGTTGATGAGCAGTTCTTC

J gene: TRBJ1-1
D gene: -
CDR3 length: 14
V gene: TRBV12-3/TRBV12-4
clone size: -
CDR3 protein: CASSPGGAFTEAFF
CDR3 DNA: TGTGCCAGCAGTCCCGGGGGGGCTTTCACTGAAGCTTTCTTT

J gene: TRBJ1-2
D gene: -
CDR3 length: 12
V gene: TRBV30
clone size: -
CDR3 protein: CARSGQAGGYAF
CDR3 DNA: TGTGCCCGGAGTGGGCAGGCGGGTGGCTACGCCTTC

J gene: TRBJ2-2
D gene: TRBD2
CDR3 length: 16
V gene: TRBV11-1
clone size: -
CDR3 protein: CATSIGTSGSNGELFF
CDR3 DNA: TGTGCCACCAGTATTGGGACTAGCGGGAGCAACGGGGAGCTGTTTTTT

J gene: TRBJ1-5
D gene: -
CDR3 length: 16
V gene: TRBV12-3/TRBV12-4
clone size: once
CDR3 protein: CASNLAPGDSNQPQHF
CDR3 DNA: TGTGCCAGCAATTTAGCCCCGGGGGATAGCAATCAGCCCCAGCATTTT

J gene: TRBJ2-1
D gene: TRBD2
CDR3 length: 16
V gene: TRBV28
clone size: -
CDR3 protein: CASMPLSGILNSEQFF
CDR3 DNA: TGTGCCAGCATGCCCCTGAGCGGGATTCTCAACAGTGAGCAGTTCTTC

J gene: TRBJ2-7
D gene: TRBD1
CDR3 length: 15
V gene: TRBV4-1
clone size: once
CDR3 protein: CASSRPGQGFVKQYF
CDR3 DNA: TGCGCCAGCAGCCGACCGGGACAGGGGTTCGTCAAGCAATACTTC

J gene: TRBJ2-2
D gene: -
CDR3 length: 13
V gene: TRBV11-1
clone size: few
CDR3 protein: CTSRWTTTGELFF
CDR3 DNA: TGCACCAGCAGGTGGACAACCACCGGGGAGCTGTTTTTT

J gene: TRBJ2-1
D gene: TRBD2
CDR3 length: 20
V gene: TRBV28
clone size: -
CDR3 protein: CASSFSFRAGGPSSYNEQFF
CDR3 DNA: TGTGCCAGCAGTTTCTCCTTTCGGGCGGGAGGTCCCAGCTCCTACAATGAGCAGTTCTTC

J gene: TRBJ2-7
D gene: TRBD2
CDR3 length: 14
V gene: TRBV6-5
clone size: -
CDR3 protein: CASTSGLGVYGQYF
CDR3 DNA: TGTGCCAGCACTTCGGGACTAGGTGTTTACGGGCAGTACTTC

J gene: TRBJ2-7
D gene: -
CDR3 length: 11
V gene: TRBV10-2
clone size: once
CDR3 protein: CASKVAYEQYF
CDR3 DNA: TGCGCCAGTAAAGTCGCCTACGAGCAGTACTTC

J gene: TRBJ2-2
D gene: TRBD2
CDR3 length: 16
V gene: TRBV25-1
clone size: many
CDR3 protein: CASRRTSGRNTGELFF
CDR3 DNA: TGTGCCAGCAGGAGGACTAGCGGGAGAAACACCGGGGAGCTGTTTTTT